One and the same sample provided the 6 T cell receptor beta chains below, sequenced in a study of blood T cell repertoires in COVID-19. The protocol was immunoSEQ multiplex PCR, while the TCRdb copy is restricted to in-frame clones and leaves out a portion. The profile shows some 460,000 clones, 87% of them singletons. The sequenced sample was PBMCs or T cells enriched from blood (not recorded which). Source of these receptors: a woman aged 18-29 years with acute COVID-19.

The chain combines TRBV5-4 with TRBJ2-1; TRBD1 is a possible D gene (5 bases). This CDR3 region has 12 residues. Trimming removed 1 base at V and 8 bases at J, with 7 bases between. Germline loops: CDR1 SGHNT, CDR2 YYREEE (reference sequence). In DNA form, the CDR3 reads TGTGCCAGCAGCTTGTCCAGGGATGAGCAGTTCTTC. Translating gives CASSLSRDEQFF.

The CDR3, as DNA: TGCAGCGTTGTTATAAATCAGGGTTGGCGTGGCTACACCTTC. Translating it yields CSVVINQGWRGYTF. J is TRBJ1-2 and V is TRBV29-1, with a weak D call TRBD1 (5 bases). V shed 4 bases and J shed 7 bases, with 19 bases lying between them. From germline, CDR1 is SQVTM and CDR2 ANQGSEA. This CDR3 region has 14 residues.

The chain couples TRBV3-1 (or the pseudogene TRBV3-2) to TRBJ1-5; the D gene is possibly TRBD1 (6 bases). This CDR3 has 16 residues. In germline, CDR1 is LGHDT, CDR2 YNNKEL (reference sequence). Trimming removed 3 bases from V and 2 bases from J, with 14 bases in between. The CDR3 sequence is CASSQDSAGGNQPQHF. CDR3 sequence (DNA): TGTGCCAGCAGCCAGGACTCCGCAGGGGGCAATCAGCCCCAGCATTTT.

This clone was detected only a few times. The chain is built from TRBV29-1 and TRBJ2-7; 10 nucleotides match TRBD2. Germline loops: CDR1 SQVTM, CDR2 ANQGSEA. This CDR3 comprises 16 residues. The junction had 11 bases not matched to a gene; V was cut back by 3 bases and J by 3 bases. CDR3: CSVDLALAGEGYEQYF. DNA of the CDR3: TGCAGCGTTGACCTGGCGCTAGCGGGAGAGGGCTACGAGCAGTACTTC.

This CDR3 reads CASSSLWGGQGHNEQFF. For the CDR3, the DNA is TGTGCCAGCAGCTCATTATGGGGAGGACAGGGACACAATGAGCAGTTCTTC. The chain carries TRBV7-9 and TRBJ2-1, with 8 bases that match TRBD1. CDR3 length: 17 residues. The junction had 13 bases not matched to a gene; V was cut back by 4 bases and J by 5 bases. The V gene's germline CDR1 is SEHNR and CDR2 FQNEAQ (reference sequence).

The CDR3, as DNA: TGTGCCAGCAGCCCTTCAGGAAAGTTGAGCTCCTACAATGAGCAGTTCTTC. Translating gives CASSPSGKLSSYNEQFF. The chain uses TRBV5-4 and TRBJ2-1; D unclear. Trimming removed 4 bases from V and 0 bases from J, with 17 bases in between. The CDR3 loop spans 17 amino acids. CDR1 is SGHNT and CDR2 is YYREEE in the germline V gene (reference sequence).